These 5 T cell receptor beta chains originate from one sample sequenced in a study of T cell responses to AZD1222 COVID-19 vaccine. Libraries were prepared by immunoSEQ multiplex PCR; TCRdb keeps only in-frame clonotypes and omits some of them. Seen here are roughly 55,000 clones, roughly 90% observed once, and the top ten hold roughly 2%. Sample: peripheral blood, taken on day 0 of AZD1222 vaccination. These receptors came from an adult in good health.

The chain links TRBV12-3 or TRBV12-4 to TRBJ2-5, with a tentative D call TRBD1 (7 bases). The CDR3 runs 12 residues. Trimming stripped 2 bases from V and 14 bases from J, with 15 bases between. The CDR3 DNA reads as TGTGCCAGCAGTTTAAGTGGCGGAGGGGGCTACTTC. Protein: CASSLSGGGGYF.

V and J are TRBV14 and TRBJ1-1, with TRBD1 identical over 7 bases. Germline CDR1 is SGHDN and CDR2 is FVKESK. This CDR3 is built from 13 residues. The V segment lost 4 bases and the J segment 4 bases; nucleotides outside the gene matches: 3. The CDR3 sequence is CASSRQGATEAFF. CDR3 coding DNA: TGTGCCAGCAGCCGACAGGGAGCCACTGAAGCTTTCTTT.

This chain uses TRBV1 with TRBJ2-2; no DNA check was done on the table's D call, TRBD1. TRBV1 is listed as a pseudogene. This CDR3 is built from 14 residues. The CDR3 region is CTSTGQGNTGELFF. CDR3 DNA: TGCACCAGCACCGGACAGGGGAACACCGGGGAGCTGTTTTTT.

This clone was recorded a few times. This chain uses TRBV6-6 with TRBJ2-7, with 12 bases lining up with TRBD2. J was trimmed by 3 bases and V by 4 bases; bases with no gene match: 4. This CDR3 is built from 15 residues. In germline, CDR1 is MNHNY, CDR2 SVGAGI (reference sequence). The CDR3 DNA reads as TGTGCCAGCAGTTCCCGGACTAGCGGGATCTACGAGCAGTACTTC. The encoded protein is CASSSRTSGIYEQYF.

The chain employs TRBV5-1 and TRBJ2-1; 10 nucleotides line up with TRBD1. CDR3 length: 15 amino acids. The V gene end was trimmed by 3 bases and the J gene end by 6 bases; junction bases not matched to a gene: 6. Germline values: CDR1 SGHRS, CDR2 YFSETQ. CDR3 nucleotides: TGCGCCAGCAGCTCCCCCGGGACAGGGGCCAATGAGCAGTTCTTC. This codes for CASSSPGTGANEQFF. Full variable domain (outside the CDR3, taken from reference TRBV5-1 and TRBJ2-1): KAGVTQTPRYLIKTRGQQVTLSCSPISGHRSVSWYQQTPGQGLQFLFEYFSETQRNKGNFPGRFSGRQFSNSRSEMNVSTLELGDSALYLCASSSPGTGANEQFFGPGTRLTVL.